A single sample gave rise to the 16 T cell receptor beta chains below, sequenced in a study of beta chain features in type 1 diabetes. Expressed TCRB transcripts were sequenced, since all the RNA that had been isolated was reverse transcribed. Profiling relied on immunoSEQ multiplex PCR, and the TCRdb table lists in-frame clones only, not all of them. The sample includes approximately 470,000 clones, around 28% seen only once; the top ten take 0.065%. The specimen was naive CD4+ T cells from blood. All receptors come from a man younger than 35 in good health.

V and J are TRBV11-1 and TRBJ2-2; no clear D. CDR3 length: 16 residues. The ends were cut back, 4 bases at V and 1 base at J, with 13 bases in the middle. The germline gives CDR1 SGHAT, CDR2 FQDESV (reference sequence). The CDR3 DNA sequence: TGTGCCAGCAGCTCTATGTATTGGGAGAACACCGGGGAGCTGTTTTTT. This translates into CASSSMYWENTGELFF.

This chain links TRBV7-3 with TRBJ2-2, with D uncertain. The germline gives CDR1 SGHTA, CDR2 FQGTGA. The CDR3 extends over 16 amino acids. Trimming left V 5 bases short and J 6 bases short, with 19 bases between. CDR3 in amino acids: CASSPSQPKSSGELFF. Here the CDR3 DNA reads TGTGCCAGCAGCCCCTCACAGCCGAAGTCATCCGGGGAGCTGTTTTTT.

V and J are TRBV30 and TRBJ2-1, with unresolved D. The CDR3 spans 13 residues. Germline V gene data show CDR1 as GTSNPN and CDR2 as SVGIG (reference sequence). Trimming removed 6 bases from V and 9 bases from J, with 18 bases in between. CDR3 sequence (DNA): TGTGCCTGTGCCGACACTCTCCTAAGTGAGCAGTTCTTC. Residues: CACADTLLSEQFF.

This clone came up a few times. The chain combines TRBV30 with TRBJ1-2, with 9 bases matching TRBD1. Germline V gene data show CDR1 as GTSNPN and CDR2 as SVGIG (reference sequence). The CDR3 spans 16 residues. J gave up 7 bases and V 0 bases, and 12 bases lay outside the gene matches. CDR3 amino acids: CAWSVHRDRAYGGYTF. CDR3 nucleotide sequence: TGTGCCTGGAGTGTCCATCGGGACAGGGCTTACGGTGGCTACACCTTC.

In the case of this clone: A junction boundary mismatches the germline segment, possibly from a read error. The rearrangement uses TRBV5-5 and TRBJ2-5, with 9 bases fitting TRBD1. Germline CDR1 SGHKS, CDR2 YYEKEE (reference sequence). The CDR3 has 14 residues. CDR3 loop: CASRLTGQGETQYF. The CDR3 coding sequence is TGTGCCAGCCGCTTGACGGGACAGGGAGAGACCCAGTACTTC.

This chain links TRBV28 with TRBJ2-4; the D is unclear. The CDR3 totals 15 residues. Deletions cut 2 bases from V and 7 bases from J, with 15 bases between. Looked up from germline, CDR1 is MDHEN and CDR2 is SYDVKM. CDR3: CASSLVGPLANIQYF. The CDR3 region has the DNA TGTGCCAGCAGTTTAGTGGGTCCCCTCGCCAACATTCAGTACTTC.

This chain links TRBV5-6 with TRBJ1-5; D gene ambiguous. The CDR3 has 17 amino acids. CDR1 is SGHDT, CDR2 YYEEEE, per germline. V was clipped by 5 bases and J by 0 bases, with 18 bases between them. The chain's CDR3 is CASRLPCWGDSNQPQHF. CDR3 nucleotides: TGTGCCAGCAGGCTACCCTGTTGGGGAGATAGCAATCAGCCCCAGCATTTT.

The chain uses TRBV30 and TRBJ2-7; 8 bases are shared with TRBD2. V gave up 8 bases and J gave up 1 base; unmatched junction bases: 4. CDR3 length: 12 amino acids. The germline gives CDR1 GTSNPN, CDR2 SVGIG (reference sequence). In DNA, the CDR3 is TGTGCCGGGTCTAGCGGGTCCTACGAGCAGTACTTC. Encoded protein: CAGSSGSYEQYF.

The gene calls are TRBV25-1 and TRBJ2-7; 15 nucleotides align to TRBD2. The CDR3 runs to 15 residues. Trimming removed 3 bases from V and 4 bases from J; junction bases left unmatched: 1. Germline V CDR1 and CDR2: MGHDK, SYGVNS. In nucleotides, the CDR3 is TGTGCCAGCAGTGACGGGACTAGCGGGAGGTACGAGCAGTACTTC. This gives the protein CASSDGTSGRYEQYF.

The chain uses TRBV5-1 and TRBJ2-5, with a weak D call TRBD1 (6 bases). Germline V gene sequence: CDR1 SGHRS, CDR2 YFSETQ. V gave up 4 bases and J gave up 4 bases, with 14 bases separating them. The CDR3 is made up of 14 amino acids. CDR3 amino acids: CASSTQQGAETQYF. CDR3 coding DNA: TGCGCCAGCAGCACGCAACAGGGTGCAGAGACCCAGTACTTC.

This clone was counted a few times. The chain combines TRBV6-6 with TRBJ2-1; D call uncertain. Germline lookup yields CDR1 MNHNY and CDR2 SVGAGI (reference sequence). V was cut by 8 bases and J by 8 bases, with 25 bases left in between. This CDR3 spans 16 amino acids. CDR3 loop: CASSSWARSVRDEQFF. DNA for the CDR3: TGTGCCAGCTCCTCCTGGGCGCGCAGCGTACGGGATGAGCAGTTCTTC.

V and J are TRBV29-1 and TRBJ1-1; no reliable D call. The CDR3 consists of 13 residues. V lost 3 bases to trimming and J lost 3 bases, with 11 bases between them. Germline CDR1 reads SQVTM; CDR2 reads ANQGSEA. The CDR3 spells CSVDQALDTEAFF. Written as DNA, the CDR3 is TGCAGCGTTGATCAGGCTTTGGACACTGAAGCTTTCTTT.

The chain recombines TRBV5-6 with TRBJ2-4; 13 bases agree with TRBD2. The CDR3 is 14 amino acids. V was clipped by 3 bases and J by 7 bases; unmatched bases: 1. Germline V gene sequence: CDR1 SGHDT, CDR2 YYEEEE. The CDR3 region has the DNA TGTGCCAGCAGCTGGACTAGCGGGAGTAACATTCAGTACTTC. Its translation: CASSWTSGSNIQYF.

This clone was detected a few times. The chain uses TRBV29-1 and TRBJ2-3; 7 bases are a match to TRBD1. Losses at the gene ends were 7 bases for V and 1 base for J; bases not matched to a gene: 5. This CDR3 region has 13 residues. Germline V gene sequence: CDR1 SQVTM, CDR2 ANQGSEA. CDR3 region: CSARTGGTDTQYF. In nucleotides, the CDR3 is TGCAGCGCCCGGACAGGCGGCACAGATACGCAGTATTTT.

Written as DNA, the CDR3 is TGTGCCAGCAGCTTAATGGGCGAGCAGTACTTC. It is translated as CASSLMGEQYF. The rearrangement joins TRBV7-3 to TRBJ2-7; D is ambiguous. CDR1 is SGHTA, CDR2 FQGTGA, per germline. Trimming cost V 1 base and J 6 bases, with 4 bases left between them. The length of the CDR3 is 11 residues.

The V and J genes are TRBV29-1 and TRBJ2-7, with TRBD1 matching 7 bases. The junction had 9 bases not matched to a gene; V was cut back by 7 bases and J by 6 bases. This CDR3 contains 12 residues. CDR1 and CDR2 from the germline V gene are SQVTM and ANQGSEA. The CDR3 coding sequence is TGCAGCGCAAGACAGGGCCCGAGCGAGCAGTACTTC. This codes for CSARQGPSEQYF.